The 14 T cell receptor beta chains below all came from one sample that was sequenced in a study of blood T cell repertoires in COVID-19 (dated by TCRdb to 2018 to 2020). The library was prepared using the immunoSEQ multiplex PCR assay. Sourced from immuneACCESS, this table was stored by TCRdb with only in-frame sequences that have V and J called. A share of the clones is absent; for the studies checked, an unresolved V gene accounts for under half, and the remainder has no known explanation. The sample table holds about 64,000 clones, of which approximately 85% were seen once. The top ten clones comprise approximately 12% of the sample. The specimen sequenced was peripheral blood. The receptors were gathered from a human donor in a cohort sampled during active COVID-19.

This clone has just one count. This chain joins TRBV5-1 and TRBJ2-1, with 9 bases identical to TRBD2. Germline assignment: CDR1 SGHRS and CDR2 YFSETQ. Germline trimming cut 4 bases from V and 1 base from J; bases unmatched to any gene: 6. The CDR3 is 16 amino acids. CDR3 nucleotide sequence: TGCGCCAGCAGCCCGGTGCGGGGGGGTTCCTACAATGAGCAGTTCTTC. Translating it yields CASSPVRGGSYNEQFF. Looking up the rest from reference TRBV5-1 and TRBJ2-1 gives the full variable domain: KAGVTQTPRYLIKTRGQQVTLSCSPISGHRSVSWYQQTPGQGLQFLFEYFSETQRNKGNFPGRFSGRQFSNSRSEMNVSTLELGDSALYLCASSPVRGGSYNEQFFGPGTRLTVL.

This chain joins TRBV6-5 and TRBJ2-2; D call uncertain. The ends were cut back, 5 bases at V and 6 bases at J, with 16 bases in the middle. From germline, CDR1 is MNHEY and CDR2 SVGAGI. This CDR3 is built from 15 residues. CDR3 protein: CASSLLVSVAGELFF. The CDR3 DNA is TGTGCCAGCAGTCTCCTTGTATCGGTGGCCGGGGAGCTGTTTTTT.

This chain joins TRBV6-5 and TRBJ1-6; a weak D match, TRBD1 (5 bases). CDR1 and CDR2 (germline): MNHEY, SVGAGI. The length of the CDR3 is 15 residues. V shed 2 bases and J shed 1 base, with 6 bases lying between them. DNA for the CDR3: TGTGCCAGCAGTTACCAGGGATCCTATAATTCACCCCTCCACTTT. Its translation: CASSYQGSYNSPLHF.

The chain employs TRBV27 and TRBJ2-1; 7 positions match TRBD2. CDR3 size: 13 residues. Germline values: CDR1 MNHEY, CDR2 SMNVEV (reference sequence). V shed 7 bases, J shed 6 bases, and the junction held 6 bases outside the gene matches. CDR3 nucleotides: TGTGCCAGCACCTACGGGGGGTCCAATGAGCAGTTCTTC. Translating gives CASTYGGSNEQFF.

In its sample, this clone was seen once. The chain joins TRBV4-1 to TRBJ2-3; D unresolved. The CDR3 is 12 amino acids. Germline V gene data show CDR1 as MGHRA and CDR2 as YSYEKL. Trimming took 5 bases from V and 5 from J, leaving 8 bases between them. CDR3 DNA: TGCGCCAGCAGCTCCACCGGAGATACGCAGTATTTT. Translating it yields CASSSTGDTQYF.

This sequence joins TRBV18 and TRBJ1-6; D is perhaps TRBD1 (5 bases). The germline V and J ends were trimmed by 0 bases and 6 bases, with 6 bases remaining between them. CDR1 and CDR2 (germline): KGHSH, LQKENI. The length of the CDR3 is 14 residues. This chain's CDR3 is CASSPPTANSPLHF. The CDR3 nucleotides read TGTGCCAGCTCACCACCGACAGCTAATTCACCCCTCCACTTT.

The chain carries TRBV20-1 and TRBJ2-5; 12 bases are shared with TRBD2. The ends lost 3 bases at V and 3 bases at J; junction bases unmatched: 11. The CDR3 extends over 17 amino acids. Per the germline V gene, CDR1 is DFQATT and CDR2 is SNEGSKA (reference sequence). The CDR3 DNA reads as TGCAGTGCTAGTAAACCTAGCGGGGGGGCAAGGGAAGAGACCCAGTACTTC. Translation gives CSASKPSGGAREETQYF.

J is TRBJ2-1 and V is TRBV29-1; 11 bases are a match to TRBD2. V shed 6 bases and J 9 bases; nucleotides not matched to a gene: 13. Germline CDR1 reads SQVTM; CDR2 reads ANQGSEA. There are 15 residues in the CDR3. The chain's CDR3 is CSVADLAGGFGEQFF. DNA of the CDR3: TGCAGCGTGGCTGATTTAGCGGGGGGGTTCGGTGAGCAGTTCTTC.

This clone was seen only once. The chain links TRBV19 to TRBJ1-6, with D unclear. Germline V gene data show CDR1 as LNHDA and CDR2 as SQIVND (reference sequence). The CDR3 extends over 16 amino acids. Between the trimmed V and J ends, which lost 3 bases and 6 bases, there was a span of 15 bases. CDR3 DNA: TGTGCCAGTAGTATGATCTTCCGCGATGTTAATTCACCCCTCCACTTT. Translating it yields CASSMIFRDVNSPLHF.

This chain links TRBV6-5 with TRBJ1-1; TRBD1 matches at 7 bases. This CDR3 comprises 15 residues. Germline trimming cut 3 bases from V and 4 bases from J; bases unmatched to any gene: 8. Germline V CDR1 and CDR2: MNHEY, SVGAGI. CDR3 loop: CASSYSNRGVTEAFF. In DNA, the CDR3 is TGTGCCAGCAGTTATTCAAACAGGGGAGTCACTGAAGCTTTCTTT.

This clone came up many times. The chain joins TRBV19 to TRBJ1-6; D not certain. The CDR3 has 13 residues. Germline values: CDR1 LNHDA, CDR2 SQIVND (reference sequence). V shed 3 bases and J shed 14 bases, with 14 bases lying between them. The DNA of the CDR3 is TGTGCCAGTAGTATCAAGCGGGAGGCGACCCTCCACTTT. Amino acid sequence: CASSIKREATLHF.

In its sample, this clone was seen once. The CDR3 region is CASSLGTGYGGYTF. The DNA for the CDR3 is TGTGCCAGCAGTCTCGGGACAGGGTATGGTGGCTACACCTTC. This chain uses TRBV2 with TRBJ1-2; 9 bases match TRBD1. From germline, CDR1 is SNHLY and CDR2 FYNNEI. The CDR3 extends over 14 amino acids. J was trimmed by 7 bases and V by 5 bases; bases with no gene match: 8.

The CDR3 protein is CALTIGGGTEAFF. The CDR3 DNA reads TGTGCCTTGACTATCGGGGGAGGCACTGAAGCTTTCTTT. V and J are TRBV30 and TRBJ1-1; D is perhaps TRBD1 (5 bases). CDR3 length: 13 amino acids. The V end was cut by 7 bases, the J end by 4 bases, with 16 bases between. The germline V gene has CDR1 GTSNPN and CDR2 SVGIG (reference sequence).

The CDR3 DNA reads TGTGCCAGCAGCCCGGGACAGGGGGCGGGCTATGGCTACACCTTC. Translated: CASSPGQGAGYGYTF. This chain links TRBV7-2 with TRBJ1-2, with 12 bases identical to TRBD1. Unmatched junction bases numbered 5, after V lost 5 bases and J lost 4 bases. Germline V CDR1 and CDR2: SGHTA, FQGNSA. The length of the CDR3 is 15 residues. The full variable domain, completed using reference TRBV7-2 and TRBJ1-2, is GAGVSQSPSNKVTEKGKDVELRCDPISGHTALYWYRQSLGQGLEFLIYFQGNSAPDKSGLPSDRFSAERTGGSVSTLTIQRTQQEDSAVYLCASSPGQGAGYGYTFGSGTRLTVV.